What follows are 3 T cell receptor beta chains derived from one specimen sequenced in a study of T cell changes during pregnancy in multiple sclerosis. Profiling relied on immunoSEQ multiplex PCR, and the TCRdb table lists in-frame clones only, not all of them. The sample lists tens of thousands of clones, around 90% occurring once. The sample here was CD8+ T cells from peripheral blood mononuclear cells, taken before pregnancy. The origin of the receptors is a female donor with multiple sclerosis, enrolled in a pregnancy study.

This rearrangement joins TRBV28 to TRBJ1-2, with TRBD1 matching 10 bases. Germline V gene data show CDR1 as MDHEN and CDR2 as SYDVKM. The CDR3 loop spans 15 amino acids. Trimming cost V 1 base and J 6 bases; bases outside gene matches: 5. CDR3 DNA sequence: TGTGCCAGCAGTTTATCCCTGACAGGGGGCGATGGCTACACCTTC. As protein: CASSLSLTGGDGYTF.

V usage is TRBV6-5 and J usage is TRBJ2-1, with D possibly matching TRBD1 (6 bases). CDR3 length: 16 amino acids. Germline V lookup: CDR1 MNHEY, CDR2 SVGAGI. Trimming cost V 0 bases and J 8 bases, with 17 bases left between them. The CDR3: CASSYSSSSGGDEQFF. CDR3 coding DNA: TGTGCCAGCAGTTACTCTAGTTCAAGTGGGGGCGATGAGCAGTTCTTC.

This rearrangement joins TRBV6-1 to TRBJ1-1; 10 nucleotides line up with TRBD1. The CDR3 runs 14 residues. The J segment lost 3 bases and the V segment lost 6 bases, leaving 4 bases of the junction unmatched. Germline V CDR1 and CDR2: MNHNS, SASEGT. CDR3 nucleotide sequence: TGTGCCAGCAGACGGACAGGGGGTTACACTGAAGCTTTCTTT. It translates to CASRRTGGYTEAFF.